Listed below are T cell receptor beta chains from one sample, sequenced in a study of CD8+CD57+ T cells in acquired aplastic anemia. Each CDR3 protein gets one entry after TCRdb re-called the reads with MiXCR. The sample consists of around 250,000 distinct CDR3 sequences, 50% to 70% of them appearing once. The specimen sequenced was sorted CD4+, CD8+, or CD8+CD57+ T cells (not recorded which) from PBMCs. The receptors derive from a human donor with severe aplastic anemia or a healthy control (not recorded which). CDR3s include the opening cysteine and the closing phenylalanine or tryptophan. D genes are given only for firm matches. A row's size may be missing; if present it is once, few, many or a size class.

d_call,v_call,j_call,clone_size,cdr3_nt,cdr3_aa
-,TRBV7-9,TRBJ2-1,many,TGTGCCAGCAGCACCTCCCTTGGGGGGTCCTACAATGAGCAGTTCTTC,CASSTSLGGSYNEQFF
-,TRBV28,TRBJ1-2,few,TGTGCCAGCAGTCAGGCGAGCCGATCTTATGGCTACACCTTC,CASSQASRSYGYTF
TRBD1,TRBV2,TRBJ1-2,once,TGTGCCAGCAGAGGGACAGGGTGGAACTATGGCTACACCTTC,CASRGTGWNYGYTF
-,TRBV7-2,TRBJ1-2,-,TGTGCCAGGGCCTCCGCATCTAACTATGGCTACACCTTC,CARASASNYGYTF
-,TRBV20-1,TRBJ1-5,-,TGCAGTGCTGCCTTGGGTCCGGCGGATCAGCCCCAGCATTTT,CSAALGPADQPQHF
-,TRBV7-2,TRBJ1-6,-,TGTGCCAGCACCATTTACGGGACGTACAGTTCACCCCTCCACTTT,CASTIYGTYSSPLHF
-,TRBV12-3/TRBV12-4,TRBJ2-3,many,TGTGCCAGCAGTGGCGAAGGGGGGGGAACGTGGGGCACAGATACGCAGTATTTT,CASSGEGGGTWGTDTQYF
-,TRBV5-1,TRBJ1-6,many,TGCGCCAGCAGTCAGGGAATTGATTCACCCCTCCACTTT,CASSQGIDSPLHF
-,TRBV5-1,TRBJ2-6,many,TGCGCCAGCAGCTCTGGGGTCCTCCCTCATCAGACTTTC,CASSSGVLPHQTF
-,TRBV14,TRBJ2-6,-,TGTGCCAGCAGCCTATCCCGCAGCCCAGGGGGGCGGGCCAACGTCCTGACTTTC,CASSLSRSPGGRANVLTF
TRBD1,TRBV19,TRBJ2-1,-,TGTGCCAGTAAGAGACAGGGAGACAATGAGCAGTTCTTC,CASKRQGDNEQFF
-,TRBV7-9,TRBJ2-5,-,TGTGCCAGCAGCTTAGAGGCAGGGTGCCAAGAGACCCAGTACTTC,CASSLEAGCQETQYF
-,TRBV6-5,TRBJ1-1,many,TGTGCCAGCAGTTATACAGGGCCGACGAACACTGAAGCTTTCTTT,CASSYTGPTNTEAFF
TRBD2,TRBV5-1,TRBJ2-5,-,TGCGCCAGCAGCCCCCCGACTAGCGGGAGGGAGACCCAGTACTTC,CASSPPTSGRETQYF
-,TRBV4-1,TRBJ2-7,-,TGCGCCAGCAGCCAAGGTAGGCAGCGATACGAGCAGTACTTC,CASSQGRQRYEQYF
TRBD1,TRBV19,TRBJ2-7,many,TGTGCCAGTAGAAACCGGGACAGCCCTTCCCTCCACGAGCAGTACTTC,CASRNRDSPSLHEQYF
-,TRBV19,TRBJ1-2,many,TGTGCCAGTAGTATCCCCCCTGGCCGGGAGGGCTACACCTTC,CASSIPPGREGYTF
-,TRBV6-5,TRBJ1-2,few,TGTGCCAGCGCTGACGTATGGTATGGCTACACCTTC,CASADVWYGYTF
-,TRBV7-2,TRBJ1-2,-,TGCGCCAGCAGCCCTCAGGGACCCTCCCGTTATGGCTACACTTTC,CASSPQGPSRYGYTF
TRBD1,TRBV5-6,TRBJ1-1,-,TGTGCCAGCAGCAGTATTCACAGGGGTGGGACTGAAGCTTTCTTT,CASSSIHRGGTEAFF
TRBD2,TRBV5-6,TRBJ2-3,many,TGTGCCAGCAGGAGACGGGGGGGTACGCAGTATTTT,CASRRRGGTQYF
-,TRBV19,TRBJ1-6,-,TGTGCCAGTAGGGCAGAAGCAGATAATTCACCCCTCCACTTT,CASRAEADNSPLHF
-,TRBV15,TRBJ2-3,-,TGTGCCACCAGCAGAGGGGGGGCAGGCACAGATACGCAGTATTTT,CATSRGGAGTDTQYF
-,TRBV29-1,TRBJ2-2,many,TGCAGCGTCAATTCCCCGGGCCTCAACACCGGGGAGCTGTTTTTT,CSVNSPGLNTGELFF
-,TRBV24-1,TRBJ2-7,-,TGTGCCACCTCGGACGGACCTCTCTACGAGCAGTACTTC,CATSDGPLYEQYF
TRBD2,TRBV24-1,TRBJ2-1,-,TGTGCCACCAGTGATTCTAGCGGGGGGTCCAATGAGCAGTTCTTC,CATSDSSGGSNEQFF
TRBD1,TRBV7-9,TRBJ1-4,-,TGTGCCAGCAGCCGGGACAGGGGGCTCAATAATGAAAAACTGTTTTTT,CASSRDRGLNNEKLFF
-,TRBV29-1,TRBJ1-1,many,TGCAGCGTTGAGGAGGTGCAGGGTTTCTTT,CSVEEVQGFF
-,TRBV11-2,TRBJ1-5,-,TGTGCCAGCAGCTTCGCGACAACGGGGGGCAATCAGCCCCAGCATTTT,CASSFATTGGNQPQHF
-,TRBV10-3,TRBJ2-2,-,TGTGCCACCTCAGGACTCGGGGAGCTGTTTTTT,CATSGLGELFF
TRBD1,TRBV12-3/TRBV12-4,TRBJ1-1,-,TGTACCAGCAGGAAAAGGACAGGGTCCACTGAAGCTTTCTTT,CTSRKRTGSTEAFF
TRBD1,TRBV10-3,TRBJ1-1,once,TGTGCCACTAAAACAGGGGGCCAAACGAACACTGAAGCTTTCTTT,CATKTGGQTNTEAFF
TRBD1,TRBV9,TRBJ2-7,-,TGTGCCAGCAGCCTACAAGCGGGGACAGGGGGCTCGGGCGAGCAGTACTTC,CASSLQAGTGGSGEQYF
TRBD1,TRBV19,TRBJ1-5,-,TGTGCCAGTACCCGGGACAGGGTCAATCAGCCCCAGCATTTT,CASTRDRVNQPQHF
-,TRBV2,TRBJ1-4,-,TGTGCCAGCAGTGACAGATTTTCAACTAATGAAAAACTGTTTTTT,CASSDRFSTNEKLFF
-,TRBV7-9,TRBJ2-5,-,TGTGCCAGCAGCTTAGGTGGGGGTACACGGGAGACCCAGTACTTC,CASSLGGGTRETQYF
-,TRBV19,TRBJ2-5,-,TGTGCCTGGGGTAACCAAGAGACCCAGTACTTC,CAWGNQETQYF
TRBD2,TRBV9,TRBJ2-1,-,TGTGCCAGCAGTGGAACAGGACTAGCGGGGGGGACAGATACGCAGTTCTTC,CASSGTGLAGGTDTQFF
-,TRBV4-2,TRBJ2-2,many,TGTGCCAGCAGCCAAGATATGAACACCGGGGAGCTGTTTTTT,CASSQDMNTGELFF
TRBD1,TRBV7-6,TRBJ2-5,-,TGTGCCAGCAGCCTAGGGACAGGGAAAGGGACCCAGTACTTC,CASSLGTGKGTQYF
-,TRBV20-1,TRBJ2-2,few,TGCAGTGCCCCAGGGAGCGGCGGGGAGCTGTTTTTT,CSAPGSGGELFF
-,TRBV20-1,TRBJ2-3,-,TGCAGTGGTAGCATCACTAGCCTCCATCGCGGGGATACGCAGTATTTT,CSGSITSLHRGDTQYF
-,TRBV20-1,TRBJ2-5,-,TGCAGTGCTCCGCATGTCACTAGCAGGCAAGAGACCCAGTACTTC,CSAPHVTSRQETQYF
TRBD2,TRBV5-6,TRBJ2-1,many,TGTGCCAGCAGCTTGTATCTAGCGGGGGGACCCTACAATGAGCAGTTCTTC,CASSLYLAGGPYNEQFF
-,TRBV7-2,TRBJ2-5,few,TGTGCCAGCAGCTTAGGCGGGGCGACGCGATCCGCCCAGTACTTC,CASSLGGATRSAQYF
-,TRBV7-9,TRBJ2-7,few,TGCGCCAGCAGCCCAGGACGGGGAAGCGTCTACGAGCAGTACTTC,CASSPGRGSVYEQYF